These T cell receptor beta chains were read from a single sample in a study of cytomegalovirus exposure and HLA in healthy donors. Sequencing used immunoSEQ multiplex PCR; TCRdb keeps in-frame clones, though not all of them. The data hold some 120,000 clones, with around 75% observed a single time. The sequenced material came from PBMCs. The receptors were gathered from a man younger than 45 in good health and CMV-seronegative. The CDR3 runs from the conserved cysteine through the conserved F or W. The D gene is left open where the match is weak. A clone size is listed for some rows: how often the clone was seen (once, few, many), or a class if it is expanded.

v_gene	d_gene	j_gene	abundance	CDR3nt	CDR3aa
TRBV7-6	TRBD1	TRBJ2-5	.	TGTGCCAGCAGCGAAGGGACAGTAGAGACCCAGTACTTC	CASSEGTVETQYF
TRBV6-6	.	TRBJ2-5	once	TGTGCCAGCAGTTACATGGGTGAGGACCAAGAGACCCAGTACTTC	CASSYMGEDQETQYF
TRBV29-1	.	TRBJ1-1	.	TGCAGCGTCCGACTCAATCTTGCGAACACTGAAGCTTTCTTT	CSVRLNLANTEAFF
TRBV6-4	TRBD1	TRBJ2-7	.	TGTGCCAGCGAAAAGGACAGGCCGGTGGGGTTGAGGTACTTC	CASEKDRPVGLRYF
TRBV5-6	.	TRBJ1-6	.	TGTGCCAGCAGCTTGGAACCAGAATTCCCTAATTCACCCCTCCACTTT	CASSLEPEFPNSPLHF
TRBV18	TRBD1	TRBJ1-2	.	TGTGCCAGCTCACCACTCAGTGGCGGACAGGGGGACTATGGCTACACCTTC	CASSPLSGGQGDYGYTF
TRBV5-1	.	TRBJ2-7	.	TGCGCCAGCAGCTTTGGGGGTAAGGACAGAGCCTACGAGCAGTACTTC	CASSFGGKDRAYEQYF
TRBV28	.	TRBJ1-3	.	TGTGCCAGCAGTTTTCCGGGGGGTATGGGCTCTGGAAACACCATATATTTT	CASSFPGGMGSGNTIYF
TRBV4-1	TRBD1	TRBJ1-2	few	TGCGCCAGCAGCCGGACAGGGGGTTTTAACTATGGCTACACCTTC	CASSRTGGFNYGYTF
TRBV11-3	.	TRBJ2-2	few	TGTGCCAGCAGCTCGACTACGAACACCGGGGAGCTGTTTTTT	CASSSTTNTGELFF
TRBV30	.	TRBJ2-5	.	TGTGCCTGGAGAGCTTACCAAGAGACCCAGTACTTC	CAWRAYQETQYF
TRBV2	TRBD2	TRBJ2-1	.	TGTGCCAGCAGTGAAGCGTTCGGGAGGAACAATGAGCAGTTCTTC	CASSEAFGRNNEQFF
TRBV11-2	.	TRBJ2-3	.	TGTGCCAGCAGCTTAGGTCTGGCTAGCGTCTCAGATACGCAGTATTTT	CASSLGLASVSDTQYF
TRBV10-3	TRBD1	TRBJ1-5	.	TGTGCCATCAGTGAGCCGACAGGGGGCGCTGGCAATCAGCCCCAGCATTTT	CAISEPTGGAGNQPQHF
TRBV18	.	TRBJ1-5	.	TGTGCCAGCTCACCGGTGGCGGGGGGCTTGGGTAATCAGCCCCAGCATTTT	CASSPVAGGLGNQPQHF
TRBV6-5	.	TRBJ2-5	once	TGTGCCAGCAGTTATCGACGCGCGGTGATAGAGACCCAGTACTTC	CASSYRRAVIETQYF
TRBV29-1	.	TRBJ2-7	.	TGCAGCGTTGAAGGAGGGCCTTCTTCCTACGAGCAGTACTTC	CSVEGGPSSYEQYF
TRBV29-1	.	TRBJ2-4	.	TGCAGCGTTGTCATCGGAGCGTTAGCCAAAAACATTCAGTACTTC	CSVVIGALAKNIQYF
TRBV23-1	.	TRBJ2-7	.	TGCGCCAGCAGTCAGGACACACCGAACTCCGAGCAGTACTTC	CASSQDTPNSEQYF
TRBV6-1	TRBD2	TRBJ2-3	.	TGTGCCAGCTTGACTAGCGGGCCCACAGATACGCAGTATTTT	CASLTSGPTDTQYF
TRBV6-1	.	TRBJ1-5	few	TGTGCCAGCGAAACGGGGTTAGGGCCCCAGCATTTT	CASETGLGPQHF
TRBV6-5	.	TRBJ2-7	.	TGTGCCAGCAGGGACGGGGGACGGACGTACGAGCAGTACTTC	CASRDGGRTYEQYF
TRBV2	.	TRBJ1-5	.	TGTGCCAGCAGACCAGGGGAAGGTCAGCCCCAGCATTTT	CASRPGEGQPQHF
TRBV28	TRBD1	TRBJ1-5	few	TGTGCCAGCTCTTCGTCACAGGACAGGCCGACTAATCAGCCCCAGCATTTT	CASSSSQDRPTNQPQHF
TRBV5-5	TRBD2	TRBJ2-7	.	TGTGCCAGCACTTTTGTCCTAGCGGGGGGGGAGCAGTACTTC	CASTFVLAGGEQYF
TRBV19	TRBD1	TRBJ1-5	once	TGTGCCAGTAGTGCCCGCTCGACAGGGGGCAATCAGCCCCAGCATTTT	CASSARSTGGNQPQHF
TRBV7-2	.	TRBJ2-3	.	TGTGCCAGCAGCTTACGGAGAGCTGATACGCAGTATTTT	CASSLRRADTQYF
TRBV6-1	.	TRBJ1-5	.	TGTGCCAGCAGTGAAGAGGAGAATCAGCCCCAGCATTTT	CASSEEENQPQHF
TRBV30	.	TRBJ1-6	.	TGTGCCTGGGCCCGGGGAAACGAGAATTCACCCCTCCACTTT	CAWARGNENSPLHF
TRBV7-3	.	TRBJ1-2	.	TGTGCCAGCAGCCCTCAGCCAGGGGCAAGCTATGGCTACACCTTC	CASSPQPGASYGYTF
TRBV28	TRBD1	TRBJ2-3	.	TGTGCCAGCAGCCTCTCTTGGGCAGGGGGCGCAGATACGCAGTATTTT	CASSLSWAGGADTQYF
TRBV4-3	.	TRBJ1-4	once	TGCGCCAGCAGCCAAGTATTTAGGGGTTGGGAAAAACTGTTTTTT	CASSQVFRGWEKLFF
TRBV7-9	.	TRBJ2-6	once	TGTGCCAGCAGCTGGGGGGTTGGGGCCAACGTCCTGACTTTC	CASSWGVGANVLTF
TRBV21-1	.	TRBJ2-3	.	TGTGCCAGCAGCAAAGTGAGGGGCGGGGGCAATACAGATACGCAGTATTTT	CASSKVRGGGNTDTQYF
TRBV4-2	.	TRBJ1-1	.	TGTGCCAGCAGCCAAGACGAAGCAGGTGACACTGAAGCTTTCTTT	CASSQDEAGDTEAFF
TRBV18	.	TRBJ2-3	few	TGTGCCAGCTCACCACGGGTCCGGGAAGATACGCAGTATTTT	CASSPRVREDTQYF
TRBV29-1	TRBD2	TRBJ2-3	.	TGCAGCGTTGGAATAGCGGGGTTTGTCACAGATACGCAGTATTTT	CSVGIAGFVTDTQYF
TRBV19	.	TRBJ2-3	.	TGTGCCAGTAGTATCGGTCTAAGAACAGATACGCAGTATTTT	CASSIGLRTDTQYF
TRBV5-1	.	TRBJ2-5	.	TGCGCCAGCAGCTTGGGGGCTCGGGAGACCCAGTACTTC	CASSLGARETQYF
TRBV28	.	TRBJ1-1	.	TGTGCCAGCACGGGAGCCGGGTTGCGGGTAATGAACACTGAAGCTTTCTTT	CASTGAGLRVMNTEAFF
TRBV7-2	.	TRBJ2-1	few	TGTGCCAGCAGCGCCTTCAGTGAGCAGTTCTTC	CASSAFSEQFF
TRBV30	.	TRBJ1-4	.	TGTGCCTGGAGTGTACCAGGGGCGAGGGAAAAACTGTTTTTT	CAWSVPGAREKLFF
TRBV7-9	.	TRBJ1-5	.	TGTGCCAGCAGCCAAGACGGAACAGGCCAGCCCCAGCATTTT	CASSQDGTGQPQHF
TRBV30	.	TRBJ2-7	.	TGTGCCTGGAGTGCGACTACTCCGACCTCCGAGCAGTACTTC	CAWSATTPTSEQYF